The entry below describes one T cell receptor (beta chain). The target antigen is unknown. CDR1 and CDR2 from the germline V gene are MGHRA and YSYEKL. The V end was cut by 4 bases, the J end by 4 bases, with 16 bases between. CDR3 size: 16 residues. This sample was included in a study of cytomegalovirus exposure and HLA in healthy donors. General observations from the study: Subsequent analysis showed first-cohort TCR clusters tending to co-occur in more than 95 validation repertoires. Most TCR sequences were uncommon, yet certain public TCRs appeared in many donors. A list of around 160 TCR beta chains associated with cytomegalovirus was given.

Sequencing was performed with immunoSEQ multiplex PCR; in TCRdb, only in-frame clones are kept and a portion is missing. The table records approximately 150,000 clones, approximately 89% of them present only once. The chain has TRBV4-1 and TRBJ2-2, with D possibly being TRBD2 (5 bases). The sequencing input was PBMCs. The sequence was obtained from a man between 18 and 29 years old in good health and CMV-seropositive. The CDR3 reads CASSLFPRRGTGELFF. CDR3 DNA: TGCGCCAGCAGCCTTTTCCCAAGACGGGGCACCGGGGAGCTGTTTTTT.